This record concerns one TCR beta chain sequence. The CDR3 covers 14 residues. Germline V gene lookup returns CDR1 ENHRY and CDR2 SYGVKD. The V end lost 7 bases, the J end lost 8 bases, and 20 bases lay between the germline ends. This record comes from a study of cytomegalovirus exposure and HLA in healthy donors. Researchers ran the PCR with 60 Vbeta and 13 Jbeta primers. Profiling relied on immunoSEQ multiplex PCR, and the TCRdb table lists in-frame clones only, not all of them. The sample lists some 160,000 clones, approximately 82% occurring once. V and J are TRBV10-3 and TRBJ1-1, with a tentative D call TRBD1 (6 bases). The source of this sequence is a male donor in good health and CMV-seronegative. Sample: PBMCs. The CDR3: CAITVGAGEREAFF. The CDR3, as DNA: TGTGCCATCACTGTGGGTGCAGGGGAACGGGAAGCTTTCTTT.